The next 25 T cell receptor beta chains were all read from a single sample in a study of blood T cell repertoires in COVID-19. The repertoire was sequenced with immunoSEQ multiplex PCR; TCRdb's copy has only in-frame clones and lacks some. The sample shows 200,000 to 250,000 clones, 82% of them seen only once. The sequenced sample was peripheral blood. These receptors were obtained from a woman of 80 years or more with COVID-19, enrolled during active disease.

The chain couples TRBV29-1 to TRBJ1-3; D is possibly TRBD1 (5 bases). With 0 bases removed from V and 0 bases from J, the gap between germline ends came to 9 bases. In germline, CDR1 is SQVTM, CDR2 ANQGSEA. The CDR3 is 15 amino acids. The CDR3 loop reads CSVEDSGSSGNTIYF. CDR3 DNA: TGCAGCGTTGAAGATTCAGGGTCCTCTGGAAACACCATATATTTT.

This chain links TRBV27 with TRBJ1-3, with D hard to call. CDR1 and CDR2 (germline): MNHEY, SMNVEV (reference sequence). The CDR3 extends over 14 amino acids. Trimming took off 5 bases at V and 2 bases at J, with 10 bases between the two ends. DNA for the CDR3: TGTGCCAGCAGTCAAAACCCAGCTGGAAACACCATATATTTT. Amino acids: CASSQNPAGNTIYF.

This chain links TRBV29-1 with TRBJ1-2; 7 nucleotides agree with TRBD1. The CDR3 totals 14 residues. V trimming: 4 bases; J trimming: 5 bases; junction bases outside the gene matches: 10. CDR1 and CDR2 (germline): SQVTM, ANQGSEA. Here the CDR3 DNA reads TGCAGCGTTGGGACTGGCTCAGGGGGATATGGCTACACCTTC. Its protein product is CSVGTGSGGYGYTF.

In this sample, this clone turned up a few times. CDR3 sequence: CASSLRGSGNTIYF. Here the CDR3 DNA reads TGTGCCAGCAGTTTAAGGGGATCCGGAAACACCATATATTTT. The V gene is TRBV27, the J gene TRBJ1-3, with D maybe TRBD1 (5 bases). The CDR3 totals 14 residues. V was cut by 2 bases and J by 4 bases, with 9 bases left in between. Germline CDR1 is MNHEY and CDR2 is SMNVEV (reference sequence).

The chain couples TRBV24-1 to TRBJ1-1, with 7 bases lining up with TRBD1. The length of the CDR3 is 17 residues. With 3 bases clipped from V and 1 base from J, the junction kept 10 bases outside the gene matches. Germline-derived CDR1 and CDR2 are KGHDR and SFDVKD. CDR3 in amino acids: CATSDRDSQTENTEAFF. DNA for the CDR3: TGTGCCACCAGTGATCGGGACAGCCAAACCGAGAACACTGAAGCTTTCTTT.

J is TRBJ1-3 and V is TRBV4-2; TRBD1 is a possible D gene (5 bases). CDR1 and CDR2 from the germline V gene are LGHNA and YNFKEQ. This CDR3 spans 15 amino acids. The germline V and J ends were trimmed by 4 bases and 5 bases, with 15 bases remaining between them. Written as DNA, the CDR3 is TGTGCCAGCAGCCTGGAGGGGTCGGATCGAAACACCATATATTTT. This sequence encodes CASSLEGSDRNTIYF.

The chain carries TRBV27 and TRBJ1-1; the match to TRBD1 covers 8 bases. Germline trimming cut 5 bases from V and 5 bases from J; bases unmatched to any gene: 7. The CDR3 spans 14 residues. The germline CDR1 and CDR2 sequences are MNHEY and SMNVEV (reference sequence). The CDR3 sequence is CASSIQGVATEAFF. The CDR3, as DNA: TGTGCCAGCAGTATACAGGGGGTTGCGACTGAAGCTTTCTTT.

This clone has just one count. The CDR3 DNA reads as TGCGCCAGCAGCTTAAAACCACAGGGCGGGCAGTACTTC. This encodes CASSLKPQGGQYF. This chain joins TRBV5-1 and TRBJ2-7, with a weak D call TRBD1 (6 bases). The ends were cut back, 2 bases at V and 9 bases at J, with 15 bases in the middle. CDR1 SGHRS and CDR2 YFSETQ come from the germline V gene. The CDR3 is 13 amino acids.

This clone was recorded a few times. The chain joins TRBV9 to TRBJ1-4; tentatively, D is TRBD1 (6 bases). V lost 3 bases and J lost 6, with 15 bases in between. CDR1 SGDLS and CDR2 YYNGEE come from the germline V gene. The CDR3 is 15 amino acids. The CDR3 sequence is CASSAGEKGDEKLFF. CDR3 nucleotides: TGTGCCAGCAGCGCAGGTGAAAAGGGGGATGAAAAACTGTTTTTT.

This rearrangement joins TRBV7-2 to TRBJ2-7, with 7 bases matching TRBD1. CDR1 and CDR2 (germline): SGHTA, FQGNSA. The CDR3 extends over 15 amino acids. The junction had 8 bases not matched to a gene; V was cut back by 5 bases and J by 1 base. CDR3 region: CASSPQGTISYEQYF. As DNA, the CDR3 is TGTGCCAGCAGCCCACAGGGGACAATTTCCTACGAGCAGTACTTC.

The chain couples TRBV3-1 (or the pseudogene TRBV3-2) to TRBJ1-2; D is ambiguous. CDR3 length: 15 residues. V was cut by 2 bases and J by 6 bases, with 16 bases left in between. Germline V gene lookup returns CDR1 LGHDT and CDR2 YNNKEL (reference sequence). CDR3 loop: CASSQNAGLSHGYTF. CDR3 DNA sequence: TGTGCCAGCAGCCAAAATGCGGGTCTCTCTCATGGCTACACCTTC.

This chain connects TRBV2 to TRBJ2-1, with D possibly TRBD1 on 6 matching bases. This CDR3 spans 15 amino acids. V lost 7 bases and J 8 bases, leaving 21 bases between the germline ends. Germline assignment: CDR1 SNHLY and CDR2 FYNNEI. CDR3 DNA sequence: TGTGCCAGCACACTACCGGGACCGGGACATGATGAGCAGTTCTTC. This encodes CASTLPGPGHDEQFF.

The chain is built from TRBV2 and TRBJ2-5; maybe TRBD2 (6 bases). The length of the CDR3 is 14 residues. Germline V lookup: CDR1 SNHLY, CDR2 FYNNEI. V was trimmed by 4 bases and J by 5 bases, leaving 14 bases between them. DNA of the CDR3: TGTGCCAGCAGTGTCGACGGGAGATCGGAGACCCAGTACTTC. It is translated as CASSVDGRSETQYF.

The V gene is TRBV5-6, the J gene TRBJ1-6; D may be TRBD1 (6 bases). With 4 bases removed from V and 8 bases from J, the gap between germline ends came to 10 bases. The CDR3 is 13 amino acids. CDR1 is SGHDT, CDR2 YYEEEE, per germline. CDR3 DNA: TGTGCCAGCAGCGTCGACAGGTATTCACCCCTCCACTTT. Translating it yields CASSVDRYSPLHF.

This rearrangement joins TRBV5-4 to TRBJ1-6, with D unclear. Germline assignment: CDR1 SGHNT and CDR2 YYREEE (reference sequence). The CDR3 covers 15 residues. Between the trimmed V and J ends, which lost 4 bases and 7 bases, there was a span of 15 bases. The CDR3 reads CASSIGGARNSPLHF. CDR3 coding DNA: TGTGCCAGCAGCATTGGCGGTGCTAGAAATTCACCCCTCCACTTT.

This clone showed up just once. The genes are TRBV7-9 and TRBJ2-7, with D tentatively TRBD2 (5 bases). Germline V gene sequence: CDR1 SEHNR, CDR2 FQNEAQ (reference sequence). The CDR3 is 15 amino acids. Trimming shortened V by 1 base and J by 6 bases, and 16 bases separated the two germline ends. For the CDR3, the DNA is TGTGCCAGCAGCTTAGTTTCGGTGCGGAGGAGCGAGCAGTACTTC. Amino acid sequence: CASSLVSVRRSEQYF.

The V call is TRBV18, the J call TRBJ2-5; 7 nucleotides agree with TRBD1. This CDR3 spans 14 amino acids. Unmatched junction bases numbered 6, after V lost 5 bases and J lost 3 bases. Germline CDR1 reads KGHSH; CDR2 reads LQKENI. The CDR3 DNA reads as TGTGCCAGCTCAGAGACACAGGGGAAAGAGACCCAGTACTTC. It codes for CASSETQGKETQYF. The full variable domain, completed using reference TRBV18 and TRBJ2-5, is NAGVMQNPRHLVRRRGQEARLRCSPMKGHSHVYWYRQLPEEGLKFMVYLQKENIIDESGMPKERFSAEFPKEGPSILRIQQVVRGDSAAYFCASSETQGKETQYFGPGTRLLVL.

This clone was seen a handful of times. The rearrangement uses TRBV6-5 and TRBJ1-4; TRBD1 aligns across 11 bases. Germline V gives CDR1 MNHEY, CDR2 SVGAGI. CDR3 length: 15 residues. V lost 6 bases and J lost 6; bases outside the gene matches: 6. The CDR3, as DNA: TGTGCCAGCAGGCCCGGGGACAGGGGGTATGAAAAACTGTTTTTT. The encoded protein is CASRPGDRGYEKLFF.

This clone was detected only a few times. The CDR3 is CASSLTGVAEKLFF. CDR3 bases: TGTGCCAGCAGCCTGACAGGGGTCGCAGAAAAACTGTTTTTT. The chain carries TRBV6-5 and TRBJ1-4; 8 nucleotides agree with TRBD1. Per germline, CDR1 MNHEY and CDR2 SVGAGI. V was pared by 6 bases and J by 8 bases, with 8 bases of the junction left unmatched. The CDR3 consists of 14 residues.

The chain has TRBV7-2 and TRBJ2-2, with TRBD2 identical over 16 bases. This CDR3 region has 19 residues. V gave up 5 bases and J gave up 6 bases; unmatched junction bases: 12. CDR1 is SGHTA and CDR2 is FQGNSA in the germline V gene. In DNA, the CDR3 is TGTGCCAGCAGCCCCCCGGGACTAGCGGGAGGGCTTAGAGCCGGGGAGCTGTTTTTT. It is translated as CASSPPGLAGGLRAGELFF.

The rearrangement joins TRBV6-6 to TRBJ1-1; weak D call: TRBD1 (6 bases). Trimming pared 7 bases from V and 4 bases from J, leaving 16 bases between. Germline loops: CDR1 MNHNY, CDR2 SVGAGI (reference sequence). The CDR3 is made up of 14 amino acids. The DNA for the CDR3 is TGTGCCAGCACCCTGGACAGACGGCTCACTGAAGCTTTCTTT. It yields the protein CASTLDRRLTEAFF.

This chain joins TRBV7-9 and TRBJ2-3; D remains ambiguous. This CDR3 comprises 13 residues. The V and J ends lost 3 bases and 9 bases respectively, with 13 bases between them. CDR1 and CDR2 from the germline V gene are SEHNR and FQNEAQ (reference sequence). The CDR3 nucleotides read TGTGCCAGCAGCTTCGAGGCGAAGATGACGCAGTATTTT. Translated, it gives CASSFEAKMTQYF.

V gene TRBV7-6 combines with J gene TRBJ2-1; no clear D gene. The CDR3 is 17 residues long. The ends were cut back, 0 bases at V and 0 bases at J, with 12 bases in the middle. Germline V gives CDR1 SGHVS, CDR2 FNYEAQ. The DNA for the CDR3 is TGTGCCAGCAGCTTAGCTTGGGTGGAGAGCTCCTACAATGAGCAGTTCTTC. It specifies CASSLAWVESSYNEQFF.

This clone appeared a single time. This sequence joins TRBV10-3 and TRBJ1-1; no clear D gene. Trimming left V 0 bases short and J 1 base short, with 9 bases between. Germline CDR1 and CDR2: ENHRY and SYGVKD. This CDR3 is built from 15 residues. Written as DNA, the CDR3 is TGTGCCATCAGTGAGTCTGAGGGAACGAACACTGAAGCTTTCTTT. Protein: CAISESEGTNTEAFF.

The chain is built from TRBV30 and TRBJ1-5; D call uncertain. Germline V gene sequence: CDR1 GTSNPN, CDR2 SVGIG (reference sequence). Trimming left V 2 bases short and J 3 bases short, with 8 bases between. There are 13 residues in the CDR3. Here the CDR3 DNA reads TGTGCCTGGAGTCGCGACAACAATCAGCCCCAGCATTTT. Translated: CAWSRDNNQPQHF.